The entry below gives a single T cell receptor (beta chain) sequence along with its context. The data were taken from a study of T cells in localized non-small cell lung cancer. The assay was immunoSEQ multiplex PCR, and TCRdb's table has in-frame clones only and misses some. This table has around 40,000 clones, 65% to 90% appearing once. Germline CDR1 reads SEHNR; CDR2 reads FQNEAQ (reference sequence). The CDR3 extends over 12 amino acids. V was pared by 3 bases and J by 6 bases, with 9 bases between. The receptor was derived from a man aged 40 to 69 with stage II lung adenocarcinoma. The chain is built from TRBV7-9 and TRBJ2-7; D remains unclear. Material: PBMCs, obtained before any cancer treatment. The CDR3 coding sequence is TGTGCCAGCAGCTTTTTCCCCCGCGAGCAGTACTTC. Translation: CASSFFPREQYF. The full variable domain, in which reference TRBV7-9 and TRBJ2-7 provide the parts outside the CDR3, is DTGVSQNPRHKITKRGQNVTFRCDPISEHNRLYWYRQTLGQGPEFLTYFQNEAQLEKSRLLSDRFSAERPKGSFSTLEIQRTEQGDSAMYLCASSFFPREQYFGPGTRLTVT.